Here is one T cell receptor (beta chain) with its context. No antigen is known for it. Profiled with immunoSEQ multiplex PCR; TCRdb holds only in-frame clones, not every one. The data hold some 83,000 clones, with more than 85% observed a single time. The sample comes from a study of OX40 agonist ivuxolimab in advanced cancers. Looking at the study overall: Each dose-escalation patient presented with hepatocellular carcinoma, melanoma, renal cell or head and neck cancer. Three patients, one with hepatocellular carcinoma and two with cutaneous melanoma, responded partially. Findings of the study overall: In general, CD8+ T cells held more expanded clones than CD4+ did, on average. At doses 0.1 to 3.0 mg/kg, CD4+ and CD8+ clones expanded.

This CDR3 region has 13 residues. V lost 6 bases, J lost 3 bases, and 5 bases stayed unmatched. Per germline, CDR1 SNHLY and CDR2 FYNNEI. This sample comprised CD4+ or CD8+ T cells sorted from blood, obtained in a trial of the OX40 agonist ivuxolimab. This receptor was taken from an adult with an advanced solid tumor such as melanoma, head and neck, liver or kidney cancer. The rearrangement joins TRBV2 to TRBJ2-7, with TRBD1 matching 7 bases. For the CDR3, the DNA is TGTGCCAGCAGCGGGGACAGACACTACGAGCAGTACTTC. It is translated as CASSGDRHYEQYF.